The 19 T cell receptor beta chains reported below all come from one sample, sequenced in a study of regulatory T cells in long-lasting Graves disease (dated by TCRdb to about 2021). Receptor libraries were prepared by multiplex PCR. Sequencing was performed on an Illumina HiSeq 4000. iRepertoire HTBI primers and Arm-PCR amplification of CDR3 regions were used to construct TCR beta libraries. The public sequencing data were trimmed at Q25 with fastp and processed into clonotypes with MiXCR by TCRdb, which kept only in-frame beta chains. One record per CDR3 amino acid sequence lists the most common genes and DNA. This sample lists 500,000 or so distinct CDR3 sequences; about 15% were detected once. The ten largest clones capture over 15% of the sample. Read against the paper, the sample's time point label means: newly diagnosed GD, antithyroid drugs for less than 3 months. RNA was extracted from PBMCs in TRIzol for both TCR sequencing and RNA sequencing.

The sample was also linked to a second study, of T cells in Graves' hyperthyroidism and ophthalmopathy.

The sequences come from peripheral blood mononuclear cells (PBMCs), collected at new diagnosis, from a patient treated with antithyroid drugs. The receptors were sampled from a woman in her forties or fifties with Graves disease. Donor details come from another sample of the same person, matched by shared clones.

This clonotype was detected ten times or more. V is TRBV20-1 and J is TRBJ2-4; D is possibly TRBD1 or TRBD2 (5 bases each). Germline V gene sequence: CDR1 DFQATT, CDR2 SNEGSKA (reference sequence). Trimming left V 0 bases short and J 3 bases short, with 15 bases between. This CDR3 comprises 16 residues. The CDR3 spells CSARDLGRAGKNIQYF. In DNA, the CDR3 is TGCAGTGCTAGAGATTTGGGGCGGGCGGGCAAAAACATTCAGTACTTC.

The chain recombines TRBV5-1 with TRBJ2-7; D is unclear. The length of the CDR3 is 13 residues. Germline CDR1 is SGHRS and CDR2 is YFSETQ. V lost 3 bases to trimming and J lost 1 base, with 8 bases between them. CDR3 DNA sequence: TGCGCCAGCAGCTCTCGGCGGTCCTACGAGCAGTACTTC. Protein: CASSSRRSYEQYF.

The chain links TRBV7-9 to TRBJ2-7, with TRBD2 matching over 10 bases. The germline V gene has CDR1 SEHNR and CDR2 FQNEAQ (reference sequence). J lost 5 bases, V lost 4 bases, and 8 bases had no gene match. CDR3 length equals 15 residues. The CDR3 bases are TGTGCCAGCAGCTCCCGGACTAGCGGAACAGACGAGCAGTACTTC. Protein product: CASSSRTSGTDEQYF. Full variable domain (remainder filled in from reference TRBV7-9 and TRBJ2-7): DTGVSQNPRHKITKRGQNVTFRCDPISEHNRLYWYRQTLGQGPEFLTYFQNEAQLEKSRLLSDRFSAERPKGSFSTLEIQRTEQGDSAMYLCASSSRTSGTDEQYFGPGTRLTVT.

The chain joins TRBV5-1 to TRBJ2-7; TRBD1 agrees at 9 bases. The CDR3 consists of 16 residues. The J segment lost 6 bases and the V segment lost 0 bases, leaving 10 bases of the junction unmatched. Germline V gene sequence: CDR1 SGHRS, CDR2 YFSETQ. DNA of the CDR3: TGCGCCAGCAGCTTGGGGCCTCGGGACAGGGATAGCGAGCAGTACTTC. The encoded protein is CASSLGPRDRDSEQYF. Combining the CDR3 with reference TRBV5-1 and TRBJ2-7 gives the whole variable domain KAGVTQTPRYLIKTRGQQVTLSCSPISGHRSVSWYQQTPGQGLQFLFEYFSETQRNKGNFPGRFSGRQFSNSRSEMNVSTLELGDSALYLCASSLGPRDRDSEQYFGPGTRLTVT.

This clonotype came up many times. V usage is TRBV20-1 and J usage is TRBJ2-7; 7 nucleotides match TRBD1. Germline V lookup: CDR1 DFQATT, CDR2 SNEGSKA (reference sequence). CDR3 length: 12 amino acids. The CDR3 loop is CSVDRDSYEQYF. CDR3 nucleotides: TGCAGCGTTGACCGGGACAGTTACGAGCAGTACTTC.

Regarding this clonotype: An end of the junction does not agree with germline; a read error may underlie this. The chain couples TRBV20-1 to TRBJ2-1, with D possibly being TRBD2 (5 bases). The length of the CDR3 is 14 residues. Germline loops: CDR1 DFQATT, CDR2 SNEGSKA (reference sequence). The CDR3 nucleotides read TGCAGTGCTAGTACTGGGAGCTCCTACAATGAGCGGTTCTTC. It yields the protein CSASTGSSYNERFF.

This clonotype was detected only once. The V and J genes are TRBV7-2 and TRBJ2-3; a weak D match, TRBD2 (5 bases). V was trimmed by 5 bases and J by 1 base, leaving 16 bases between them. The CDR3 is made up of 16 amino acids. Germline V gene data show CDR1 as SGHTA and CDR2 as FQGNSA. CDR3 sequence reads: CASSGGGLVGTDTQYF. In DNA, the CDR3 is TGTGCCAGCAGCGGAGGTGGCCTCGTTGGCACAGATACGCAGTATTTT.

This clonotype has ten or more counts. The gene calls are TRBV11-1 and TRBJ1-1; D remains ambiguous. This CDR3 is built from 14 residues. Germline CDR1 and CDR2: SGHAT and FQDESV (reference sequence). The V end lost 0 bases, the J end lost 4 bases, and 9 bases lay between the germline ends. The CDR3 nucleotides are TGTGCCAGCAGCTTAGCCGGGCCCCGCACTGAAGCTTTCTTT. Translation gives CASSLAGPRTEAFF. Combining the CDR3 with reference TRBV11-1 and TRBJ1-1 gives the whole variable domain EAEVAQSPRYKITEKSQAVAFWCDPISGHATLYWYRQILGQGPELLVQFQDESVVDDSQLPKDRFSAERLKGVDSTLKIQPAELGDSAMYLCASSLAGPRTEAFFGQGTRLTVV.

The V and J genes are TRBV5-1 and TRBJ2-1, with D perhaps TRBD2 (6 bases). In germline, CDR1 is SGHRS, CDR2 YFSETQ. V gave up 2 bases and J gave up 5 bases, with 11 bases separating them. The CDR3 covers 14 residues. CDR3 protein: CASSLESGDNEQFF. CDR3 nucleotide sequence: TGCGCCAGCAGCTTAGAGTCGGGGGACAATGAGCAGTTCTTC. The whole variable domain, filled in from reference TRBV5-1 and TRBJ2-1, reads KAGVTQTPRYLIKTRGQQVTLSCSPISGHRSVSWYQQTPGQGLQFLFEYFSETQRNKGNFPGRFSGRQFSNSRSEMNVSTLELGDSALYLCASSLESGDNEQFFGPGTRLTVL.

This clonotype has at least ten counts. The rearrangement uses TRBV12-3 or TRBV12-4 and TRBJ2-7, with a weak D call TRBD2 (6 bases). This CDR3 region has 12 residues. V was cut by 6 bases and J by 7 bases, with 13 bases left in between. CDR3 in amino acids: CASSLGGQEQYF. In nucleotides, the CDR3 is TGTGCCAGCAGCCTGGGAGGTCAAGAGCAGTACTTC.

This clonotype appeared many times. The chain has TRBV10-1 and TRBJ2-5, with a weak D call TRBD1 (5 bases). Germline CDR1 WNHNN, CDR2 SYGVQD (reference sequence). The CDR3 loop spans 13 amino acids. V dropped 5 bases and J dropped 5 bases, with 12 bases sitting between them. The CDR3 region has the DNA TGCGCCAGCAGTCCAGGACACGGGGAGACCCAGTACTTC. This codes for CASSPGHGETQYF.

This clonotype turned up a few times. J is TRBJ1-3 and V is TRBV12-5; D is unresolved. Deletions cut 3 bases from V and 1 base from J, with 7 bases between. Germline CDR1 reads LGHNT; CDR2 reads FRNRAP. The CDR3 totals 14 residues. The CDR3 region has the DNA TGTGCTAGTGGTTTATCCGGATCTGGAAACACCATATATTTT. This translates into CASGLSGSGNTIYF.

The chain has TRBV6-2 or TRBV6-3 and TRBJ2-7; 10 positions agree with TRBD2. Germline V gene sequence: CDR1 MNHEY, CDR2 SVGEGT. The CDR3 covers 17 residues. V gave up 0 bases and J gave up 2 bases; unmatched junction bases: 7. The CDR3 loop is CASSYSASGRLTYEQYF. DNA of the CDR3: TGTGCCAGCAGTTACTCGGCTAGCGGGAGACTAACCTACGAGCAGTACTTC.

This clonotype was found many times. The chain combines TRBV12-3 or TRBV12-4 with TRBJ1-5, with TRBD1 matching 7 bases. The CDR3 runs 13 residues. Losses at the gene ends were 5 bases for V and 5 bases for J; bases not matched to a gene: 3. The CDR3, as DNA: TGTGCCAGCAGTGGGACAGCCCATCAGCCCCAGCATTTT. This codes for CASSGTAHQPQHF.

Worth noting for this clonotype: A much larger clone differs from this one at a single base, so this may be a read error. The rearrangement uses TRBV11-2 and TRBJ2-7, with D perhaps matching TRBD2 (5 bases). CDR3 length: 12 amino acids. Germline V gene data show CDR1 as SGHAT and CDR2 as FQNNGV. V lost 0 bases and J lost 7, with 7 bases in between. The CDR3 bases are TGTGCCAGCAGCTTAGACGGGAATGAGCAGTACTTC. Amino acid sequence: CASSLDGNEQYF.

J is TRBJ2-3 and V is TRBV7-8; D remains unclear. Trimming took 5 bases from V and 6 from J, leaving 9 bases between them. The CDR3 spans 12 residues. CDR1 and CDR2 from the germline V gene are SGHVS and FQNEAQ. The DNA for the CDR3 is TGTGCCAGCAGCATCTTGGGGGATACGCAGTATTTT. Protein sequence: CASSILGDTQYF.

This clonotype was counted only a few times. The chain employs TRBV12-5 and TRBJ1-2; D might be TRBD1 (6 bases). Germline CDR1 and CDR2: LGHNT and FRNRAP. Trimming removed 6 bases from V and 4 bases from J, with 12 bases in between. The CDR3 spans 13 residues. CDR3 region: CASGAGTSYGYTF. The CDR3, as DNA: TGTGCTAGTGGGGCCGGGACATCCTATGGCTACACCTTC. The variable domain in full, with the rest retrieved from reference TRBV12-5 and TRBJ1-2, is DARVTQTPRHKVTEMGQEVTMRCQPILGHNTVFWYRQTMMQGLELLAYFRNRAPLDDSGMPKDRFSAEMPDATLATLKIQPSEPRDSAVYFCASGAGTSYGYTFGSGTRLTVV.

This clonotype was picked up a small number of times. V usage is TRBV19 and J usage is TRBJ2-5, with 12 bases aligning to TRBD2. The J call may not be correct, given that the DNA end is closer to TRBJ2-1. Germline V gene data show CDR1 as LNHDA and CDR2 as SQIVND (reference sequence). CDR3 length equals 16 residues. The chain's CDR3 is CASSILAGGPFDEQFF. CDR3 in DNA: TGTGCCAGTAGTATACTAGCGGGAGGGCCCTTCGATGAGCAGTTCTTC.

This clonotype appeared a few times. The V call is TRBV7-9, the J call TRBJ1-4, with D maybe TRBD1 (5 bases). Trimming removed 2 bases from V and 6 bases from J, with 16 bases in between. CDR3 length equals 16 residues. Looked up from germline, CDR1 is SEHNR and CDR2 is FQNEAQ (reference sequence). The CDR3 sequence is CASSLTEGPFYEKLFF. The CDR3 region has the DNA TGTGCCAGCAGCTTAACCGAGGGACCTTTTTATGAAAAACTGTTTTTT.